This T cell receptor (beta chain) was obtained from a study of CD8 T cells in ankylosing spondylitis. Study-level findings and limits: Some motif variants had been reported before (in reactive arthritis synovial fluid and blood). Ankylosing spondylitis blood appeared to carry a characteristic TCR beta motif of roughly 8 highly homologous variants.

The authors made TCR beta libraries by quantitative 5'-RACE with molecular barcodes. TCRdb reanalysed the 5' RACE reads using MiXCR and keeps one entry per CDR3 protein. The sample holds roughly 670,000 distinct CDR3 sequences, 15% to 20% seen once. On this clonotype itself: Its cognate antigen is unknown.

The CDR3 loop spans 13 amino acids. Trimming pared 5 bases from V and 5 bases from J, leaving 12 bases between. The source of this sequence is a male donor with ankylosing spondylitis. The chain joins TRBV12-3 or TRBV12-4 to TRBJ1-2; D call uncertain. Sequencing was carried out using blood, either unsorted or a sorted T cell fraction (not recorded which). The CDR3 nucleotides read TGTGCCAGCAGTCCAGCGGTCATGTATGGCTACACCTTC. This translates into CASSPAVMYGYTF.